This T cell receptor (beta chain) is from a study of monozygotic twins with inflammatory bowel disease. Remarks on this clonotype: Its specificity is unknown.

Study-level findings and limits: People with IBD had fewer clonotypes in common with others than healthy twins did, especially with disease activity. Variability in patient repertoires may have come partly from differing immunosuppressive treatments.

From germline, CDR1 is LGHNA and CDR2 YSLEER. The CDR3 extends over 16 amino acids. Using the 5' RACE reads, TCRdb records one entry per CDR3 protein without DNA. Its table lists 140,000 to 150,000 distinct CDR3 sequences. The receptor comes from a human donor with ulcerative colitis or Crohn's disease, or a healthy co-twin of an affected twin (not recorded which). Material for sequencing was blood. V gene TRBV4-3 combines with J gene TRBJ2-2; TCRdb's D call of TRBD2 is untestable without DNA. The CDR3 here is CASSQVAKRVAGELFF.